This T cell receptor beta chain was identified in a study of CD8 T cells in Susac syndrome (dated by TCRdb to about 2019). About the investigation overall: Whether CD8+ T cell activation and differentiation in Susac syndrome was antigen driven was tested using repertoire sequencing.

The study at large found these results: The study acknowledged that relatively few individuals were included in the TCR sequencing and HLA analysis.

Concerning this clonotype: This clone's antigen is unknown. Base quality data are lacking; no much larger clone is found one base away.

Peripheral blood CD8+ and CD4+ T cells from healthy donors, Susac syndrome patients and multiple sclerosis patients were profiled by high-throughput TCR beta sequencing. The multiple sclerosis controls were treatment-naive patients who had stable or active relapsing-remitting disease and met the revised McDonald criteria. CD8+ TEMRA cells were enriched by FACS, while bulk CD8+ and CD4+ T cells were purified by magnetic negative isolation. Blood was drawn into EDTA tubes, processed within 24 hours, and PBMCs were isolated by density gradient centrifugation. PBMCs intended for TCR sequencing were frozen in liquid nitrogen and were later thawed in a 37 degrees C water bath. Purity of sorted or isolated CD4+, CD8+ and CD8+ TEMRA cells was at least 90%. RNA was extracted using the RNeasy kit, and roughly 0.45 to 1 microgram was reverse transcribed with random hexamers. The immunoSEQ multiplex PCR assay, which covers 54 Vbeta and 13 Jbeta segments, was used to amplify TCR beta CDR3 regions. To correct PCR amplification bias, a synthetic template baseline was used for both primer optimization and computational correction. In the authors' own workflow: Reads were annotated to V, D and J genes according to IMGT and were analyzed with immunoSEQ Analyzer, with only productive sequences retained. Clonality was calculated as one minus the Shannon entropy normalized by log2 of the number of productive unique sequences. For each patient and control, public and private clones were evaluated within the 100 most prevalent clones. Clones were defined as Susac-specific if absent from the healthy and MS cohorts, from around 1,000 published viral clones and from other ImmuneACCESS disease sequences. The public reads were reanalyzed by TCRdb: fastp trimming at Q25, MiXCR alignment, in-frame beta chains only. Every distinct CDR3 protein forms one entry, paired with its most common genes and DNA. For this entry, the V and J calls and clone size follow TCRdb and not the study's own pipeline. A total of 300,000 or so distinct CDR3 sequences appear in this sample, roughly 94% of them only once. The top ten clonotypes cover 0.06% to 0.075% of the sample.

Sequencing was carried out using CD4+ T cells from PBMCs. The receptor comes from a human donor with multiple sclerosis.

The CDR3 has the sequence CATMVQDLETGELFF. The nucleotides are TGTGCCACCATGGTCCAGGACCTGGAGACCGGGGAGCTGTTTTTT. This chain is built from TRBV19 and TRBJ2-2, with no D gene named confidently. CDR1 and CDR2, per the germline V gene (reference sequence), are LNHDA and SQIVND. V sheds 10 bases and J sheds 5 bases, leaving 20 bases between their ends. The CDR3, from cysteine to phenylalanine, totals 15 residues. The only DNA kept is the CDR3, 45 bases in frame from the first base.